This record concerns one T cell receptor (beta chain) sequence. This entry comes from a study of technical replicates of blood from several donors. Losses at the gene ends were 3 bases for V and 7 bases for J; bases not matched to a gene: 15. Per germline, CDR1 ENHRY and CDR2 SYGVKD. The CDR3 covers 17 residues. The repertoire was sequenced with immunoSEQ multiplex PCR; TCRdb's copy has only in-frame clones and lacks some. The data show over 70,000 clones, 96% seen once. The sequenced sample was T cells isolated from PBMCs. The V and J genes are TRBV10-3 and TRBJ1-2; 9 nucleotides line up with TRBD1. The sequence came from a human donor in good health. CDR3 bases: TGTGCCATCAGTGACCCGCGGACAGGGGAAGAGGTAGCTGGCTACACCTTC. Amino acid sequence: CAISDPRTGEEVAGYTF.